The rows below give T cell receptor beta chains drawn from one sample of a study of CD8 T cells in ankylosing spondylitis. Each CDR3 protein gets one entry after TCRdb re-called the 5' RACE reads with MiXCR. The sample lists some 700,000 distinct CDR3 sequences; roughly 19% were seen once. The sample was blood, either unsorted or a sorted T cell fraction (not recorded which). The receptors here all came from a male donor with ankylosing spondylitis. Each CDR3 is given with its conserved first and last residue. D genes are given only for firm matches. Rows give clone size only sometimes, using once, few, many, or a class for an expanded clone.

v_call	j_call	clone_size	d_call	cdr3_nt	cdr3_aa
TRBV20-1	TRBJ2-7	few	TRBD2	TGCAGTGCTTCGTCCGGGACTAGGGCGTTCGACGAGCAGTACTTC	CSASSGTRAFDEQYF
TRBV4-2	TRBJ1-1	few	NA	TGTGCCAGCAGCCAAGATTTCTGGAGGGTGGGCACTGAAGCTTTCTTT	CASSQDFWRVGTEAFF
TRBV7-9	TRBJ1-3	NA	NA	TGTGCCAGCAGCTCTACAGGGAATGTAAACACCATATATTTT	CASSSTGNVNTIYF
TRBV4-2	TRBJ2-1	few	NA	TGTGCCAGCAGCCCCCACCCCGGGACACCTTCCTACAATGAGCAGTTCTTC	CASSPHPGTPSYNEQFF
TRBV12-3/TRBV12-4	TRBJ2-3	few	NA	TGTGCCAGCAGTGTCAGAGATACGCAGTATTTT	CASSVRDTQYF
TRBV6-1	TRBJ1-3	NA	NA	TGTGCCAGCAGTGAAGGAGCGGCGGCTGGAAACACCATATATTTT	CASSEGAAAGNTIYF
TRBV12-3/TRBV12-4	TRBJ1-1	few	NA	TGTGCCAGCAGTTTCCAGCTGACGGACATGAACACTGAAGCTTTCTTT	CASSFQLTDMNTEAFF
TRBV15	TRBJ2-3	once	NA	TGTGCCACCAGCAGAGACCAGCGGTTCACAGATACGCAGTATTTT	CATSRDQRFTDTQYF
TRBV12-3/TRBV12-4	TRBJ2-7	NA	TRBD1	TGTGCCAGCAGTTTAACCTCTCAGGGGGCAGAGTACTTC	CASSLTSQGAEYF
TRBV20-1	TRBJ1-3	NA	NA	TGCAGTGCAGCTACAAGGAGCTCTGGAAACACCATATATTTT	CSAATRSSGNTIYF
TRBV12-3/TRBV12-4	TRBJ1-1	NA	NA	TGTGCCAGCAGTCCCCCGACTTCACCCATGAACACTGAAGCTTTCTTT	CASSPPTSPMNTEAFF
TRBV12-3/TRBV12-4	TRBJ2-7	NA	NA	TGTGCCAGCAGCCCAGGGCCCTTAAGGTCCTACGAGCAGTACTTC	CASSPGPLRSYEQYF
TRBV12-3/TRBV12-4	TRBJ1-4	NA	NA	TGTGCCAGCAGTCCTTATTCACAGGAGAAACTGTTTTTT	CASSPYSQEKLFF
TRBV4-1	TRBJ2-2	few	NA	TGCGCCAGCAGCCAAGAAGGGGGGTTGGCCGGGGAGCTGTTTTTT	CASSQEGGLAGELFF
TRBV20-1	TRBJ2-3	NA	TRBD2	TGCAGTGCTAGAGACCCGGGACTAGCGGGGCCAGATACGCAGTATTTT	CSARDPGLAGPDTQYF
TRBV5-6	TRBJ1-6	many	TRBD1	TGTGCCAGCAGCCGAAGGGACAGGGGAGGTTCACCCCTCCACTTT	CASSRRDRGGSPLHF
TRBV6-5	TRBJ2-3	few	NA	TGTGCCAGCAGTTACTGGGGGGCCTCCACAGATACGCAGTATTTT	CASSYWGASTDTQYF
TRBV4-1	TRBJ2-1	NA	TRBD1	TGCGCCAGCAGCCCGAAAGGGGGCCCCTGGGATGAGCAGTTCTTC	CASSPKGGPWDEQFF
TRBV3-1	TRBJ2-7	NA	TRBD2	TGTGCCAGCAGCAATAGCGGGAAGCTCTACGAGCAGTACTTC	CASSNSGKLYEQYF
TRBV12-3/TRBV12-4	TRBJ2-2	many	NA	TGTGCCAGCAGTTTCGGGAACACCGGGGAGCTGTTTTTT	CASSFGNTGELFF
TRBV7-2	TRBJ2-3	NA	TRBD2	TGTGCCAGCAGCTTAGGGAGCGGGGGCACAGATACGCAGTATTTT	CASSLGSGGTDTQYF
TRBV6-5	TRBJ2-2	few	TRBD1	TGTGCCAGCAGTTCCCTCTCTGCGGACAGGACGGGCACCGGGGAGCTGTTTTTT	CASSSLSADRTGTGELFF
TRBV27	TRBJ2-3	many	NA	TGTGCCAGCAGTTCGGGTTATACGCAGTATTTT	CASSSGYTQYF
TRBV18	TRBJ1-2	few	NA	TGTGCCAGCTCACCTTCCGGGGGAGAGGGCTACACCTTC	CASSPSGGEGYTF
TRBV24-1	TRBJ2-7	NA	NA	TGTGCCACCAGTCCCCGCGGGGCGCAGAAGCCCAACGAGCAGTACTTC	CATSPRGAQKPNEQYF
TRBV29-1	TRBJ2-1	NA	NA	TGCAGCGTTGAAGATCGAGGTGAGCAGTTCTTC	CSVEDRGEQFF
TRBV18	TRBJ2-2	many	TRBD1	TGTGCCAGCAGTCGGACAGGGAACACCGGGGAGCTGTTTTTT	CASSRTGNTGELFF
TRBV6-1	TRBJ1-6	few	NA	TGTGCCAGCAATCAGGGGCATAATTCACCCCTCCACTTT	CASNQGHNSPLHF
TRBV7-9	TRBJ2-3	few	NA	TGTGCCAGCAGCTTAGATTGGCCGGGCACAGATACGCAGTATTTT	CASSLDWPGTDTQYF
TRBV5-8	TRBJ2-3	few	NA	TGTGCCAGCAGCTTGTGGATCTCCCAGGGTACGCAGTATTTT	CASSLWISQGTQYF
TRBV7-9	TRBJ2-3	many	TRBD2	TGTGCCAGCAGCCCCCGCGGTCTAGCGGGAGGTTCAGATACGCAGTATTTT	CASSPRGLAGGSDTQYF